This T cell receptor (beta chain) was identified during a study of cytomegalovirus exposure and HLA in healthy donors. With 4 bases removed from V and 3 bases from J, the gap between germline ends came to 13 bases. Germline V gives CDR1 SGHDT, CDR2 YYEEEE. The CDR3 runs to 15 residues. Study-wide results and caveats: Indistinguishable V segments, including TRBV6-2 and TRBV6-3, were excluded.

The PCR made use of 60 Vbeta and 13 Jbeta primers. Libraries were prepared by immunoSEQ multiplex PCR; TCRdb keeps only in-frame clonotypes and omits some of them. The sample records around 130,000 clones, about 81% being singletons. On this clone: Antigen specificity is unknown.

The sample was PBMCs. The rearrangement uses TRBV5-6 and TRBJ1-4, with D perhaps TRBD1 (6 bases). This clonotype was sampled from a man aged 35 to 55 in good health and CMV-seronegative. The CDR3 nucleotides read TGTGCCAGCAGCGATGACAGGACTCCTAATGAAAAACTGTTTTTT. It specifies CASSDDRTPNEKLFF.